The 29 T cell receptor beta chains presented below share a single source sample, sequenced in a study of T cells in narcolepsy. Here immunoSEQ multiplex PCR was the method, and the copy in TCRdb shows in-frame clones only, minus some. This table has 30,000 to 40,000 clones, around 83% appearing once. Sequencing was performed on CD45RA- memory CD4+ T cells from PBMCs. These receptors came from a human donor with narcolepsy.

V and J are TRBV10-3 and TRBJ2-2; 7 nucleotides match TRBD1. Germline V lookup: CDR1 ENHRY, CDR2 SYGVKD. This CDR3 spans 12 amino acids. The V and J ends lost 8 bases and 6 bases, in that order; junction bases with no gene match: 3. The DNA of the CDR3 is TGTGCCATCGGGCAGGGGGCCGGGGAGCTGTTTTTT. It translates to CAIGQGAGELFF.

This clone was picked up a small number of times. The genes are TRBV5-4 and TRBJ2-2; 10 bases line up with TRBD2. The CDR3 contains 16 residues. Germline V gives CDR1 SGHNT, CDR2 YYREEE (reference sequence). V shed 4 bases and J 4 bases; nucleotides not matched to a gene: 7. CDR3 in amino acids: CASSRAGGPSTGELFF. The CDR3 DNA reads as TGTGCCAGCAGCAGAGCGGGGGGGCCGAGCACCGGGGAGCTGTTTTTT.

The V call is TRBV5-8, the J call TRBJ1-5; 8 bases are shared with TRBD1. V gave up 4 bases and J gave up 6 bases; unmatched junction bases: 12. CDR1 and CDR2 from the germline V gene are SGHTS and YDEGEE. There are 16 residues in the CDR3. CDR3 DNA: TGTGCCAGCAGCGAGAGGACAGGGTTTTCGGGTCAGCCCCAGCATTTT. Translated, it gives CASSERTGFSGQPQHF.

The V gene is TRBV11-2, the J gene TRBJ1-4; possible D gene TRBD1, 6 bases. Trimming shortened V by 5 bases and J by 4 bases, and 17 bases separated the two germline ends. The CDR3 sequence is 16 residues long. Germline assignment: CDR1 SGHAT and CDR2 FQNNGV. DNA for the CDR3: TGTGCCAGCAGCCTGGGGGCCCAGACAAATAATGAAAAACTGTTTTTT. The encoded protein is CASSLGAQTNNEKLFF.

V is TRBV19 and J is TRBJ2-7; D is uncertain. Per germline, CDR1 LNHDA and CDR2 SQIVND (reference sequence). CDR3 size: 11 residues. V lost 3 bases, J lost 2 bases, and 2 bases lay in between. CDR3 nucleotides: TGTGCCAGTAGTATGGCCTACGAGCAGTACTTC. It encodes CASSMAYEQYF. Complete variable domain (other parts from reference TRBV19 and TRBJ2-7): DGGITQSPKYLFRKEGQNVTLSCEQNLNHDAMYWYRQDPGQGLRLIYYSQIVNDFQKGDIAEGYSVSREKKESFPLTVTSAQKNPTAFYLCASSMAYEQYFGPGTRLTVT.

The chain employs TRBV29-1 and TRBJ2-7; tentatively, D is TRBD2 (6 bases). This CDR3 is built from 13 residues. The V gene lost 5 bases and the J gene lost 5 bases, with 16 bases spanning the gap. Germline CDR1 SQVTM, CDR2 ANQGSEA. Here the CDR3 DNA reads TGCAGCGTTAAAGTCCGCATAGCGGACGAGCAGTACTTC. This translates into CSVKVRIADEQYF.

V and J are TRBV6-5 and TRBJ2-3; D possibly uses TRBD1 or TRBD2 (5 bases each). Between the trimmed V and J ends, which lost 0 bases and 7 bases, there was a span of 8 bases. CDR1 is MNHEY and CDR2 is SVGAGI in the germline V gene. The CDR3 consists of 13 residues. CDR3 bases: TGTGCCAGCAGTTACTCGGGGGTTAATACGCAGTATTTT. This encodes CASSYSGVNTQYF.

The chain links TRBV6-5 to TRBJ1-1, with TRBD1 as a possible D gene (6 bases). Germline loops: CDR1 MNHEY, CDR2 SVGAGI. The V end lost 2 bases, the J end lost 4 bases, and 14 bases lay between the germline ends. The CDR3 runs to 15 residues. This CDR3 is CASSYRGGLGTEAFF. DNA of the CDR3: TGTGCCAGCAGTTACAGGGGGGGATTGGGCACTGAAGCTTTCTTT.

The genes are TRBV5-4 and TRBJ2-7; no clear D gene. V lost 6 bases and J lost 3, with 13 bases in between. This CDR3 has 13 amino acids. Germline-derived CDR1 and CDR2 are SGHNT and YYREEE (reference sequence). The CDR3 sequence is CASTPQWGYEQYF. CDR3 bases: TGTGCCAGCACCCCGCAATGGGGCTACGAGCAGTACTTC.

CDR3 in amino acids: CASSHYSSRGSPLHF. CDR3 nucleotides: TGTGCCAGCAGCCACTACAGCTCCCGGGGTTCACCCCTCCACTTT. The chain combines TRBV5-4 with TRBJ1-6; D not certain. The V and J ends lost 4 bases and 9 bases respectively, with 17 bases between them. This CDR3 spans 15 amino acids. Germline V lookup: CDR1 SGHNT, CDR2 YYREEE (reference sequence).

Concerning this clone itself: The sample has other DNA sequences that encode this CDR3 too. The V and J genes are TRBV6-1 and TRBJ2-5; 9 bases match TRBD2. The V segment lost 10 bases and the J segment 5 bases; nucleotides outside the gene matches: 11. Germline CDR1 is MNHNS and CDR2 is SASEGT. The CDR3 is 14 residues long. DNA for the CDR3: TGTGCCATCCTCCTCCGGGCGGGGGGGGAGACCCAGTACTTC. Translated: CAILLRAGGETQYF.

This chain joins TRBV4-1 and TRBJ1-2, with 7 bases fitting TRBD1. This CDR3 comprises 18 residues. Germline CDR1 and CDR2: MGHRA and YSYEKL. After removal of 2 bases from V and 0 bases from J, the junction contained 12 bases not matched to a gene. The CDR3 sequence: CASSQSLTPDRPNYGYTF. The DNA for the CDR3 is TGCGCCAGCAGCCAATCACTAACCCCGGACAGGCCTAACTATGGCTACACCTTC.

The chain has TRBV5-1 and TRBJ2-1, with D unclear. The V gene's germline CDR1 is SGHRS and CDR2 YFSETQ. Trimming removed 4 bases at V and 10 bases at J, with 21 bases between. This CDR3 has 15 residues. This CDR3 is CASSLQARKDGEQFF. Here the CDR3 DNA reads TGCGCCAGCAGCCTCCAAGCTAGGAAAGACGGGGAGCAGTTCTTC.

This rearrangement joins TRBV5-6 to TRBJ2-1; TRBD1 aligns across 8 bases. The CDR3 has 16 residues. Trimming took 4 bases from V and 3 from J; bases not matched to a gene: 9. Looked up from germline, CDR1 is SGHDT and CDR2 is YYEEEE. The CDR3: CASSPLTGEYYNEQFF. Written as DNA, the CDR3 is TGTGCCAGCAGCCCGCTGACAGGGGAATACTACAATGAGCAGTTCTTC.

The chain uses TRBV7-8 and TRBJ2-3; the D gene is possibly TRBD2 (7 bases). The CDR3 totals 16 residues. CDR1 SGHVS and CDR2 FQNEAQ come from the germline V gene. V was clipped by 3 bases and J by 2 bases, with 15 bases between them. The CDR3 loop reads CASSFSAGANTDTQYF. In DNA, the CDR3 is TGTGCCAGCAGCTTCTCGGCGGGGGCAAACACAGATACGCAGTATTTT.

The chain employs TRBV10-3 and TRBJ1-1; TRBD1 agrees at 8 bases. V lost 10 bases to trimming and J lost 4 bases; unmatched junction nucleotides: 14. CDR1 and CDR2 from the germline V gene are ENHRY and SYGVKD. The CDR3 has 15 residues. The CDR3 sequence: CATLEVDRGATEAFF. The CDR3 DNA reads as TGTGCCACGTTAGAGGTTGACAGGGGAGCCACTGAAGCTTTCTTT.

The J gene is TRBJ1-1, the V gene TRBV15; D is possibly TRBD1 (5 bases). V lost 5 bases and J 4 bases, leaving 17 bases between the germline ends. There are 15 residues in the CDR3. CDR1 is LNHNV and CDR2 is YYDKDF in the germline V gene (reference sequence). The CDR3: CATSPSGKQVTEAFF. The CDR3 coding sequence is TGTGCCACCAGCCCTTCGGGGAAACAGGTCACTGAAGCTTTCTTT.

The chain employs TRBV30 and TRBJ2-3; 10 bases fit TRBD1. The CDR3 extends over 15 amino acids. Germline-derived CDR1 and CDR2 are GTSNPN and SVGIG (reference sequence). Trimming removed 6 bases from V and 1 base from J; junction bases left unmatched: 7. The CDR3 region is CACPWGTGGTDTQYF. CDR3 coding DNA: TGTGCCTGCCCCTGGGGGACAGGGGGCACAGATACGCAGTATTTT. The whole variable domain, filled in from reference TRBV30 and TRBJ2-3, reads SQTIHQWPATLVQPVGSPLSLECTVEGTSNPNLYWYRQAAGRGLQLLFYSVGIGQISSEVPQNLSASRPQDRQFILSSKKLLLSDSGFYLCACPWGTGGTDTQYFGPGTRLTVL.

The chain recombines TRBV27 with TRBJ1-2; no definite D call. The CDR3 consists of 14 residues. CDR1 is MNHEY and CDR2 is SMNVEV in the germline V gene (reference sequence). V dropped 2 bases and J dropped 1 base, with 8 bases sitting between them. For the CDR3, the DNA is TGTGCCAGCAGTTTAACGGGAATTAACTATGGCTACACCTTC. Translation gives CASSLTGINYGYTF.

This sequence joins TRBV6-1 and TRBJ1-4, with TRBD1 as a possible D gene (5 bases). V lost 0 bases, J lost 8 bases, and 13 bases lay in between. The CDR3 is 15 residues long. Looked up from germline, CDR1 is MNHNS and CDR2 is SASEGT. The CDR3 region has the DNA TGTGCCAGCAGTGAAGCGGGGGGATTAGGCGAAAAACTGTTTTTT. This codes for CASSEAGGLGEKLFF.

V gene TRBV19 combines with J gene TRBJ1-1; TRBD1 agrees at 9 bases. The CDR3 has 14 residues. Germline V CDR1 and CDR2: LNHDA, SQIVND (reference sequence). J lost 4 bases, V lost 4 bases, and 4 bases had no gene match. Written as DNA, the CDR3 is TGTGCCAGTAGTAACAGGGGGCGCGTCACTGAAGCTTTCTTT. Translated: CASSNRGRVTEAFF.

This clone showed up just a few times. The chain couples TRBV27 to TRBJ1-2; D remains unclear. Trimming shortened V by 6 bases and J by 7 bases, and 18 bases separated the two germline ends. Germline V gives CDR1 MNHEY, CDR2 SMNVEV (reference sequence). The CDR3 runs 14 residues. The CDR3 loop is CASSADTAGSGYTF. Written as DNA, the CDR3 is TGTGCCAGCAGCGCTGACACCGCCGGGAGTGGCTACACCTTC.

The rearrangement uses TRBV19 and TRBJ2-7; D remains ambiguous. V dropped 4 bases and J dropped 3 bases, with 4 bases sitting between them. Germline V gene data show CDR1 as LNHDA and CDR2 as SQIVND (reference sequence). The CDR3 has 11 amino acids. CDR3 DNA: TGTGCCAGTAGTAACATCTACGAGCAGTACTTC. Translated: CASSNIYEQYF.

The CDR3 protein is CASSPDSSGANVLTF. The CDR3 coding sequence is TGTGCCAGCAGCCCCGACTCCTCTGGGGCCAACGTCCTGACTTTC. The chain carries TRBV28 and TRBJ2-6; no reliable D call. The V end was cut by 6 bases, the J end by 0 bases, with 9 bases between. CDR3 length: 15 amino acids. Germline V gene sequence: CDR1 MDHEN, CDR2 SYDVKM.

This chain links TRBV20-1 with TRBJ2-5, with D tentatively TRBD1 (6 bases). The CDR3 extends over 11 amino acids. Trimming removed 4 bases at V and 3 bases at J, with 6 bases between. In germline, CDR1 is DFQATT, CDR2 SNEGSKA (reference sequence). The CDR3 sequence: CSATGEETQYF. The CDR3 coding sequence is TGCAGTGCTACAGGGGAAGAGACCCAGTACTTC.

The chain recombines TRBV28 with TRBJ2-6, with 8 bases lining up with TRBD1. This CDR3 has 15 residues. Looked up from germline, CDR1 is MDHEN and CDR2 is SYDVKM. Losses at the gene ends were 5 bases for V and 0 bases for J; bases not matched to a gene: 0. For the CDR3, the DNA is TGTGCCAGCAGTCAGGGGGCCTCTGGGGCCAACGTCCTGACTTTC. Its translation is CASSQGASGANVLTF. Using reference TRBV28 and TRBJ2-6 for the parts outside the CDR3, the full variable domain is DVKVTQSSRYLVKRTGEKVFLECVQDMDHENMFWYRQDPGLGLRLIYFSYDVKMKEKGDIPEGYSVSREKKERFSLILESASTNQTSMYLCASSQGASGANVLTFGAGSRLTVL.

The V gene is TRBV5-5, the J gene TRBJ2-7, with a weak D call TRBD2 (6 bases). The V end was cut by 1 base, the J end by 5 bases, with 7 bases between. CDR1 is SGHKS, CDR2 YYEKEE, per germline (reference sequence). The CDR3 covers 12 residues. CDR3 loop: CASSLSGDEQYF. The CDR3, as DNA: TGTGCCAGCAGCTTGTCGGGGGACGAGCAGTACTTC.

This chain uses TRBV11-2 with TRBJ2-1; 8 bases are shared with TRBD2. V was pared by 4 bases and J by 8 bases, with 7 bases of the junction left unmatched. This CDR3 is built from 14 residues. Germline V gene lookup returns CDR1 SGHAT and CDR2 FQNNGV. The CDR3: CASSSVGGGYEQFF. CDR3 nucleotides: TGTGCCAGCAGCTCAGTCGGCGGGGGGTATGAGCAGTTCTTC.

This chain connects TRBV6-1 to TRBJ2-7; D is uncertain. The CDR3 has 17 residues. CDR1 is MNHNS, CDR2 SASEGT, per germline. Trimming took 6 bases from V and 0 from J, leaving 21 bases between them. The CDR3 region is CASSENPPPMSSYEQYF. CDR3 nucleotides: TGTGCCAGCAGCGAAAACCCCCCTCCGATGAGCTCCTACGAGCAGTACTTC.